This paragraph covers one T cell receptor (beta chain) sequence. It has no known antigen specificity. Base quality data are lacking; no much larger clone is found one base away. Library prep was done by the immunoSEQ multiplex PCR assay. For the multiplex PCR, a mixture combining 60 forward primers for TCR Vbeta segments and 13 reverse primers for TCR Jbeta segments was used. The CDR3 region of rearranged TCR beta genes was amplified from genomic DNA with a multiplex PCR assay. On the Illumina HiSeq System, the amplified TCR beta libraries were sequenced as 87-base-pair reads. Per the source publication's procedure: A later analysis tallied tens of millions of unique TCR beta chains across the 600 to 700 repertoires, and some 12 million of those chains were shared by two or more donors. To remove PCR and sequencing errors, raw reads were error-corrected and collapsed into unique sequences using a nearest-neighbor algorithm that merged closely related sequences. V, D and J gene segments were assigned by aligning CDR3 sequences to IMGT reference sequences. Each retained sequence needed at least a six-nucleotide match to both a V gene segment and a J gene segment. A rearrangement was called productive if the CDR3 had no stop codons and remained in frame with V and J, and every other rearrangement was called non-productive. CDR3 was defined by IMGT convention, running from the second conserved V-encoded cysteine to the conserved J-encoded phenylalanine. In an earlier analysis of some 550 of the donors, sequences lacking an unambiguous match to a single V gene segment were excluded. In an earlier analysis of 587 of the donors, V segments were called functional above 56.7% productive rearrangements and were called segregating when the between-donor standard deviation exceeded 5%. A statistical classification framework was developed to diagnose cytomegalovirus status using the catalog of TCR beta chain sequences. V and J gene assignment, in a later analysis, came from comparing TCR nucleotide sequences with IMGT/GENE-DB human TR gene sequences. In a later analysis, CDR3 sequences and most-parsimonious VDJ recombination scenarios were assigned using the TCRdist pipeline. In a later analysis, each TCR beta chain was defined by its CDR3 amino acid sequence together with its V-gene family, and reads lacking a unique V-gene family were excluded. A later analysis removed several hundred highly shared, low-generation-probability nucleotide sequences to deal with suspected cross-contamination and a sequencing artifact. A later analysis calculated a clonal expansion index for each public chain from normalized within-repertoire ranks of inferred template counts. A later analysis computed generation probabilities with a VDJ recombination model fitted to out-of-frame rearrangements, and checked the results against IGoR. A later analysis scored TCR-TCR, TCR-HLA and TCR-CMV co-occurrence with hypergeometric tests, applying a repertoire-size bias correction to TCR pairs. In a later analysis, false discovery rates were estimated by permuting HLA or CMV assignments 20 times. A later analysis grouped co-occurring TCRs with DBSCAN, adding TCRdist sequence similarity when clustering within HLA-allele-positive subsets. Co-occurrence clustering excluded repertoires with fewer than 30,000 or more than 120,000 public chains, plus five with anomalous nucleotide sharing. The clones in this table, taken by TCRdb from immuneACCESS, are in-frame only. Not every clone is retained; where verified, under half of the shortfall comes from an unresolved V gene, and the cause of the rest is unknown. The V and J calls and clone size were taken over from that table, and D and trimming were inferred from the DNA. For this sample there are 130,000 or so clones; just under 80% appear just once. The ten largest clones add up to approximately 1.5% of the sample.

This sample was included in a study of cytomegalovirus exposure and HLA in healthy donors (dated by TCRdb to about 2017). General notes on the study: An earlier analysis of 587 of the donors reported 250 to 350 Gb of sequence data and around 110 million unique TCR beta sequences from 150 million to 200 million T cells. Alongside the repertoire data, information on donor age, sex, ethnicity and CMV serostatus was compiled. Every repertoire in the discovery cohort had been generated on one and the same sequencing platform. In the later analysis, no new phenotypic data were used to find candidate immune exposures; instead, reliance was placed on TCR beta sequences and their occurrence across donors. A few DR-DQ haplotypes were treated as single units for association and clustering because of strong linkage in the cohort. To predict cytomegalovirus infection status, the study combined high-throughput TCR immunosequencing, statistical association of individual TCRs with disease status, and machine learning. A later genetic analysis took genome-wide SNP genotypes for about three fifths of the roughly 700 donors and used that subset as a discovery cohort. The study aimed to test whether cataloging public T cell receptors could reveal signatures of past pathogen exposure. The T cell repertoires of around 730 subjects were profiled by immunosequencing and related to cytomegalovirus serostatus. Both class I and class II loci were covered by HLA typing, at four-digit resolution. A later analysis re-analyzed previously published TCR beta repertoires from 666 donors and added high-resolution HLA genotyping to study TCR occurrence patterns. The number of donors typed differed by locus, with 629-630 for A, B, C, DRB1 and DQB1, around 520 for DQA1, 600 to 610 for DPA1, and roughly 450 for DPB1. An early release covering about 600 HLA-typed donors comprised about 290 gigabases of sequencing data and around 80 million unique TCR sequences. To decide whether each TCR beta V gene segment behaved as functional or pseudogenic, an earlier analysis of fewer than 750 of the donors relied on high-throughput TCR beta sequencing. Of the 398 genotyped donors, approximately 80% were placed in the genetic ancestry cluster associated with self-reported Caucasian donors. Along with the approximately 650-subject first cohort, a separate validation cohort of approximately 110 different subjects was used. Among 398 genotyped donors of the cohort, an average of around 240,000 unique TCR beta nucleotide sequences were sequenced per donor, around 20% of them non-productive. Summary of the overall study and its limitations: Specific HLA alleles were associated with roughly 16,000 TCR beta sequences at a false discovery rate of 0.05 in a later analysis. A few of the identified cytomegalovirus-associated TCR beta chains were confirmed in vitro to be specific for cytomegalovirus antigens. Only TCR beta chains were sequenced in this cohort, and the absence of alpha or paired-chain data limited detectable features. A later genetic analysis associated a missense DCLRE1C variant with V-gene and J-gene trimming of TCR beta chains, and an independent cohort replicated the association. Compared with equally common non-associated chains, HLA-associated TCR beta chains in a later analysis were more clonally expanded and had lower generation probabilities. While some public TCRs were present in many individuals, most TCR sequences turned up only very rarely across donors. HLA typing was unavailable for some donors at each locus, so association tests used only the typed subset. Strong co-occurrence of HLA alleles, especially DR and DQ, made assigning TCR associations to individual alleles difficult. According to a later analysis, most CMV-associated TCR beta chains appeared to be HLA-restricted, and the HLA associations seemed to be driven largely by CMV exposure. Several of the top co-occurrence clusters appeared to be linked to parvovirus B19, influenza, CMV and Epstein-Barr virus, according to a later analysis. Correlated functional status among segregating V segments might reflect linkage disequilibrium, but an unknown experimental factor could not be ruled out. It was suggested by the authors that the approach could potentially be generalized to other disease states and immunological phenotypes. In a later analysis, TCR association rates were found to vary across HLA loci, with the most associated TCRs seen for DRB1 alleles and the fewest for HLA-C alleles. The study listed approximately 160 TCR beta chains as associated with cytomegalovirus. Immune exposure information for the cohort was limited to CMV serostatus. A further reported finding was that TCR beta sequences accurately predicted the HLA-A and HLA-B alleles for most subjects in the first cohort. Sequencing depth was assumed to be roughly uniform across donors in the presence/absence analyses, though that assumption may not hold. An earlier analysis of several hundred of the donors showed that most TCR beta V segments appeared in productive rearrangements either about 87% or about 30% of the time, which broadly matched IMGT annotations. In a later genetic analysis, fewer N-insertions in productive TCRs were reported among donors in an Asian-associated ancestry cluster than the roughly 640-donor mean. Some IMGT-functional V segments, including TRBV6-2 and TRBV6-3, could not be told apart with the 87-base-pair reads, so those segments were excluded. A group of highly shared sequence variants was considered likely to be a technical artifact of the sequencing pipeline. Because counts were too low, 15 to 20 rarely observed V segments, including chromosome 9 orphons, were excluded from the earlier analysis of around 590 of the donors. In both the original and validation cohorts, the classifier was reported to diagnose cytomegalovirus status with high specificity and sensitivity.

The cohort consisted of 600 to 750 healthy bone marrow donors. At the time of sampling, every cohort member was nominally healthy, though immune exposures that went unrecorded were likely present. The donor was CMV seronegative and was included in the group of a few hundred seronegative cohort members. Every donor gave a peripheral blood sample, and the peripheral blood mononuclear cells from that sample were used for TCR beta sequencing. The Qiagen DNeasy Blood Extraction Kit was used to extract genomic DNA from the blood cell samples. For CDR1 and CDR2, the germline V gene lists SGHVS and FNYEAQ. V drops 0 bases and J drops 0 bases, leaving 8 bases in between. Measured from the cysteine to the phenylalanine, the CDR3 is 16 residues long. Just the 48-base CDR3 DNA is kept, in frame starting at base 1.

The clonotype originates from a woman between 18 and 30 years old in good health and CMV-seronegative. The V and J genes are TRBV7-6 and TRBJ1-4; a confident D gene designation cannot be given. The sequenced sample consisted of PBMCs. The DNA sequence is TGTGCCAGCAGCTTAGCCCCGACACCAACTAATGAAAAACTGTTTTTT. The encoded protein is CASSLAPTPTNEKLFF.